The next 20 T cell receptor beta chains were all read from a single sample in a study of T-cell reconstitution after alpha-beta-depleted transplantation in children (dated by TCRdb to the mid-2010s). The library relied on PCR. These reads were obtained on an Illumina HiSeq 2500. TCR libraries were prepared with molecular barcoding, using unique molecular identifiers to normalize TCRbeta repertoire quantification. In TCRdb, the public reads were trimmed at Q25 with fastp and aligned with MiXCR, with productive beta chains retained. Entries are consolidated by CDR3 protein sequence, retaining the most common genes and DNA. Within this sample are about 610,000 distinct CDR3 sequences, with roughly a tenth of them counted one time only. The ten largest account for approximately 4.1% of the sample. The source was PBMCs from the stem cell graft donor, collected from the stem cell graft. The receptor set was obtained from a human donor who donated a stem cell graft to a child with acute myeloid leukemia.

The genes are TRBV28 and TRBJ2-1, with TRBD1 matching over 10 bases. V shed 6 bases, J shed 1 base, and the junction held 6 bases outside the gene matches. This CDR3 spans 16 amino acids. From germline, CDR1 is MDHEN and CDR2 SYDVKM. The CDR3 region is CASRGGGQGSYNEQFF. As DNA, the CDR3 is TGTGCCAGCAGGGGGGGGGGACAGGGGTCCTACAATGAGCAGTTCTTC. Together with reference TRBV28 and TRBJ2-1, the CDR3 gives the full variable domain: DVKVTQSSRYLVKRTGEKVFLECVQDMDHENMFWYRQDPGLGLRLIYFSYDVKMKEKGDIPEGYSVSREKKERFSLILESASTNQTSMYLCASRGGGQGSYNEQFFGPGTRLTVL.

This clonotype was seen ten or more times. The gene calls are TRBV3-1 and TRBJ1-2; D gene unclear. Germline CDR1 LGHDT, CDR2 YNNKEL (reference sequence). V was cut by 4 bases and J by 4 bases, with 7 bases left in between. CDR3 length: 12 amino acids. The CDR3 bases are TGTGCCAGCAGCCTCAGTAGCTATGGCTACACCTTC. The encoded protein is CASSLSSYGYTF.

Many counts were recorded for this clonotype. The chain links TRBV7-2 to TRBJ1-1; D unresolved. Trimming took off 1 base at V and 8 bases at J, with 11 bases between the two ends. Per the germline V gene, CDR1 is SGHTA and CDR2 is FQGNSA. This CDR3 comprises 13 residues. The CDR3 spells CASSLEITAEAFF. In nucleotides, the CDR3 is TGTGCCAGCAGCTTAGAGATTACAGCAGAAGCTTTCTTT.

This clonotype was detected ten times or more. This chain uses TRBV20-1 with TRBJ2-3; TRBD2 agrees at 11 bases. Trimming at V came to 8 bases and at J to 0 bases, leaving 1 base not matched to a gene. From germline, CDR1 is DFQATT and CDR2 SNEGSKA (reference sequence). The CDR3 runs to 13 residues. The CDR3 here is CSLAGGSTDTQYF. The CDR3 DNA sequence: TGCAGTCTAGCGGGGGGTAGCACAGATACGCAGTATTTT.

V is TRBV20-1 and J is TRBJ2-1; D possibly uses TRBD1 or TRBD2 (5 bases each). Per germline, CDR1 DFQATT and CDR2 SNEGSKA (reference sequence). V lost 7 bases, J lost 0 bases, and 13 bases lay in between. The CDR3 consists of 14 residues. CDR3 sequence reads: CSVEGLASYNEQFF. CDR3 coding DNA: TGCAGTGTAGAGGGGCTAGCCTCCTACAATGAGCAGTTCTTC.

This clonotype was picked up a small number of times. The chain uses TRBV11-2 and TRBJ2-2; perhaps TRBD1 as D (5 bases). CDR1 SGHAT and CDR2 FQNNGV come from the germline V gene. The V end lost 6 bases, the J end lost 0 bases, and 11 bases lay between the germline ends. The CDR3 length is 15 residues. The CDR3 DNA reads as TGTGCCAGCAGGAACAGGAGAACGAACACCGGGGAGCTGTTTTTT. Protein sequence: CASRNRRTNTGELFF.

This clonotype was counted a few times. The chain couples TRBV7-9 to TRBJ1-4; D call uncertain. The CDR3 covers 16 residues. Trimming removed 5 bases from V and 0 bases from J, with 13 bases in between. CDR1 SEHNR and CDR2 FQNEAQ come from the germline V gene (reference sequence). The CDR3 reads CASSEPWGATNEKLFF. CDR3 coding DNA: TGTGCCAGCAGCGAACCATGGGGTGCAACTAATGAAAAACTGTTTTTT.

This clonotype was recorded a few times. V is TRBV27 and J is TRBJ1-6; D uncertain. V shed 2 bases and J shed 5 bases, with 10 bases lying between them. Germline V gene sequence: CDR1 MNHEY, CDR2 SMNVEV (reference sequence). The CDR3 is 15 residues long. The CDR3 here is CASSLRTADNSPLHF. CDR3 coding DNA: TGTGCCAGCAGTTTAAGGACGGCGGATAATTCACCCCTCCACTTT.

This clonotype was seen a few times. The chain links TRBV20-1 to TRBJ2-1; D is ambiguous. CDR1 and CDR2 from the germline V gene are DFQATT and SNEGSKA (reference sequence). Trimming stripped 3 bases from V and 4 bases from J, with 10 bases between. The CDR3 sequence is 13 residues long. CDR3 residues: CSARGPNYNEQFF. The CDR3 DNA sequence: TGCAGTGCTAGGGGTCCTAATTACAATGAGCAGTTCTTC.

The J gene is TRBJ2-1, the V gene TRBV12-3 or TRBV12-4, with TRBD2 matching 7 bases. The CDR3 length is 16 residues. The V segment lost 5 bases and the J segment 4 bases; nucleotides outside the gene matches: 11. The chain's CDR3 is CASSRTAGILYNEQFF. The CDR3 coding sequence is TGTGCCAGCAGTCGCACAGCGGGGATTTTGTACAATGAGCAGTTCTTC.

Only a few counts were recorded for this clonotype. This chain links TRBV7-3 with TRBJ2-3, with 12 nucleotides matching TRBD2. The CDR3 is 16 amino acids. Germline V gene sequence: CDR1 SGHTA, CDR2 FQGTGA. With V trimmed by 5 bases and J by 8 bases, 11 bases remained unmatched. The CDR3 region is CASSKALAGGARTQYF. CDR3 nucleotides: TGTGCCAGCAGCAAAGCACTAGCGGGAGGAGCGCGTACGCAGTATTTT.

The chain employs TRBV15 and TRBJ2-1, with a tentative D call TRBD2 (5 bases). Germline V gene sequence: CDR1 LNHNV, CDR2 YYDKDF (reference sequence). Trimming took off 0 bases at V and 15 bases at J, with 12 bases between the two ends. The CDR3 runs to 12 residues. DNA for the CDR3: TGTGCCACCAGCAGAGATCTCGACCGGGGGTTCTTC. This codes for CATSRDLDRGFF.

This clonotype showed up just a few times. This chain links TRBV7-9 with TRBJ1-2, with D tentatively TRBD1 (6 bases). Germline assignment: CDR1 SEHNR and CDR2 FQNEAQ (reference sequence). The CDR3 is 13 residues long. V lost 4 bases, J lost 6 bases, and 12 bases lay in between. The CDR3 protein is CASSSGTLNGYTF. CDR3 bases: TGTGCCAGCAGCTCCGGGACACTGAATGGCTACACCTTC.

The rearrangement uses TRBV7-2 and TRBJ2-2, with TRBD2 matching over 15 bases. V lost 5 bases to trimming and J lost 7 bases; unmatched junction nucleotides: 5. Germline V gene lookup returns CDR1 SGHTA and CDR2 FQGNSA. The CDR3 totals 16 residues. Written as DNA, the CDR3 is TGTGCCAGCAGCCGAGGACTAGCGGGAGGGCGCGGGGAGCTGTTTTTT. Residues: CASSRGLAGGRGELFF. Filled out from reference TRBV7-2 and TRBJ2-2, the complete variable domain reads GAGVSQSPSNKVTEKGKDVELRCDPISGHTALYWYRQSLGQGLEFLIYFQGNSAPDKSGLPSDRFSAERTGGSVSTLTIQRTQQEDSAVYLCASSRGLAGGRGELFFGEGSRLTVL.

This clonotype was recorded a few times. At one of its ends the junction is not consistent with the germline gene, which may arise from a read error. V usage is TRBV7-2 and J usage is TRBJ1-1; TRBD1 might be the D (6 bases). Germline CDR1 and CDR2: SGHTA and FQGNSA. The CDR3 extends over 14 amino acids. CDR3 sequence: CASSLRTAKEGVNF. The CDR3, as DNA: TGTGCCAGCAGCTTACGGACAGCGAAAGAAGGGGTTAACTTT.

This clonotype came up a few times. V and J are TRBV4-3 and TRBJ2-7, with D maybe TRBD2 (6 bases). CDR3 length: 15 amino acids. Germline CDR1 LGHNA, CDR2 YSLEER. Trimming stripped 1 base from V and 4 bases from J, with 14 bases between. CDR3 sequence reads: CASSQGRALEYEQYF. The CDR3 DNA follows: TGCGCCAGCAGCCAAGGGAGGGCCTTGGAGTACGAGCAGTACTTC.

This CDR3 reads CASLSLTGTTNTEAFF. DNA for the CDR3: TGTGCCAGCCTATCTTTGACAGGAACAACGAACACTGAAGCTTTCTTT. This chain links TRBV4-2 with TRBJ1-1, with a weak D call TRBD1 (6 bases). Germline values: CDR1 LGHNA, CDR2 YNFKEQ. V was pared by 8 bases and J by 1 base, with 20 bases between. The CDR3 is 16 residues long.

This clonotype was picked up a small number of times. The V call is TRBV6-2 or TRBV6-3, the J call TRBJ2-2, with D possibly TRBD1 on 6 matching bases. Germline V gene lookup returns CDR1 MNHEY and CDR2 SVGEGT. The CDR3 has 16 amino acids. Trimming took off 8 bases at V and 6 bases at J, with 22 bases between the two ends. The CDR3 spells CASQTPGHTAAGELFF. CDR3 sequence (DNA): TGTGCCAGCCAAACGCCGGGACATACCGCGGCCGGGGAGCTGTTTTTT.

This clonotype has a handful of counts. The chain is built from TRBV5-1 and TRBJ2-5; unclear D gene. Germline V gene data show CDR1 as SGHRS and CDR2 as YFSETQ. V gave up 6 bases and J gave up 1 base, with 16 bases separating them. The CDR3 runs 15 residues. CDR3 amino acids: CASTSSSPLQETQYF. The CDR3 coding sequence is TGCGCCAGCACCTCCTCCAGCCCCCTCCAAGAGACCCAGTACTTC.

This clonotype came up many times. The rearrangement joins TRBV29-1 to TRBJ2-7; D assignment may be TRBD1 or TRBD2 (5 bases each). CDR1 SQVTM and CDR2 ANQGSEA come from the germline V gene. Trimming removed 1 base from V and 5 bases from J, with 18 bases in between. This CDR3 is 15 amino acids long. The CDR3 DNA reads TGCAGCGTTGAAGCTGGGACGGGGCAAGCCGACGAGCAGTACTTC. Translating gives CSVEAGTGQADEQYF.